This is a list of T cell receptor beta chains from one sample in a study of cytomegalovirus exposure and HLA in healthy donors. Measured with immunoSEQ multiplex PCR; TCRdb has only the in-frame clones, and not every one. The sample shows about 140,000 clones, more than 70% of them seen only once. Sequencing was carried out using PBMCs. The receptors were gathered from a man aged 18 to 30 in good health and CMV-seropositive. CDR3s include the opening cysteine and the closing phenylalanine or tryptophan. D genes are given only for firm matches. Not every row has a clone size; where given, it reads once, few, many or a size class.

>14|NA|TRBV7-9|TRBD2|TRBJ2-1
TGTGCCAGCAGCTTGGGACTAGCGGGACATGAGCAGTTCTTC
CASSLGLAGHEQFF
>15|NA|TRBV9|TRBD1|TRBJ2-3
TGTGCCAGCAGCCCGGCAGGGGGTTGGACAGATACGCAGTATTTT
CASSPAGGWTDTQYF
>12|NA|TRBV15|NA|TRBJ2-7
TGTGCCACCAGCCTACCAACCTACGAGCAGTACTTC
CATSLPTYEQYF
>15|NA|TRBV4-2|NA|TRBJ2-7
TGTGCCAGCAGCCGTCCCGTTGGGAGCTCCTACGAGCAGTACTTC
CASSRPVGSSYEQYF
>16|NA|TRBV5-4|TRBD2|TRBJ2-7
TGTGCCAGCAGCGAACGACTAGCGGGCTCAGCCTACGAGCAGTACTTC
CASSERLAGSAYEQYF
>14|NA|TRBV27|NA|TRBJ1-2
TGTGCCAGCAGTTTCCAACAGGGCAGAGCTGGCTACACCTTC
CASSFQQGRAGYTF
>14|NA|TRBV28|NA|TRBJ1-1
TGTGCCAGCAGTTTGAACAGATTGAACACTGAAGCTTTCTTT
CASSLNRLNTEAFF
>16|NA|TRBV5-4|NA|TRBJ2-1
TGTGCCAGCAGGATGGGGGGACCTTCGAATCACAATGAGCAGTTCTTC
CASRMGGPSNHNEQFF
>15|NA|TRBV29-1|TRBD2|TRBJ2-1
TGCAGCGTCGGTAAAGAACTAGCGGGGGACAATGAGCAGTTCTTC
CSVGKELAGDNEQFF
>15|NA|TRBV28|NA|TRBJ2-7
TGTGCCAGCAGTTTATCCCCGGCGGTCGGGTACGAGCAGTACTTC
CASSLSPAVGYEQYF
>20|NA|TRBV9|TRBD2|TRBJ2-3
TGTGCCAGCAGCTCCAGGCGGGGGGGACTAGCGGGCCCAAGGGGGGATACGCAGTATTTT
CASSSRRGGLAGPRGDTQYF
>16|NA|TRBV5-1|NA|TRBJ1-1
TGCGCCAGCAGCTCTGCCGGGAAATCGGGAGGCACTGAAGCTTTCTTT
CASSSAGKSGGTEAFF
>15|NA|TRBV5-1|NA|TRBJ2-5
TGCGCCAGCAGCCCGGGCATGACAGGACAAGAGACCCAGTACTTC
CASSPGMTGQETQYF
>16|NA|TRBV7-8|TRBD1|TRBJ1-1
TGTGCCAGCAGCTTAGCCACAGGGGGAGGTTTTTCTGAAGCTTTCTTT
CASSLATGGGFSEAFF
>16|once|TRBV7-3|TRBD2|TRBJ2-1
TGTGCCAGCAGCTTAAATGGCGGGAGCACCTACAATGAGCAGTTCTTC
CASSLNGGSTYNEQFF
>15|NA|TRBV14|TRBD2|TRBJ2-7
TGTGCCAGCAGCCATGAAAGCGGGAGGGCCCACGAGCAGTACTTC
CASSHESGRAHEQYF
>13|NA|TRBV5-6|NA|TRBJ1-6
TGTGCCAGCAGCTTGGCCCTGGGGGGGCCCCTCCACTTT
CASSLALGGPLHF
>12|NA|TRBV28|NA|TRBJ1-2
TGTGCCAGCAGTTCACAGGGCTATGGCTACACCTTC
CASSSQGYGYTF
>15|NA|TRBV11-2|TRBD1|TRBJ1-2
TGTGCCAGCAGCTTATCGTACAGGGGGCGGGAAGGCTACACCTTC
CASSLSYRGREGYTF
>13|NA|TRBV28|NA|TRBJ2-7
TGTGCCAGCAGGGCGGGGATCTCCTACGAGCAGTACTTC
CASRAGISYEQYF
>13|NA|TRBV6-5|NA|TRBJ1-2
TGTGCCAGCAGTTACGAGGGTTTGGGGGGCTACACCTTC
CASSYEGLGGYTF
>15|NA|TRBV6-1|TRBD2|TRBJ2-3
TGTGCCAGCAGTGGTTTAGCGGGGGGGGCAGATACGCAGTATTTT
CASSGLAGGADTQYF
>16|NA|TRBV7-9|TRBD1|TRBJ2-7
TGTGCCAGCAGCTTGGGGACAGGGACTTCCCCCTACGAGCAGTACTTC
CASSLGTGTSPYEQYF
>12|NA|TRBV19|NA|TRBJ2-6
TGTGCCACCCGCTCTGGGGCCAACGTCCTGACTTTC
CATRSGANVLTF
>14|NA|TRBV7-9|TRBD1|TRBJ1-4
TGTGCCAGCAGCCTAGGACAGGGATCTGAAAAACTGTTTTTT
CASSLGQGSEKLFF
>14|NA|TRBV4-2|NA|TRBJ2-7
TGTGCCAGCAGTCGAGGGGGTTCATCCTACGAGCAGTACTTC
CASSRGGSSYEQYF
>14|NA|TRBV19|NA|TRBJ2-2
TGTGCCAGTAGTACGGACCGGAGGACCGGGGAGCTGTTTTTT
CASSTDRRTGELFF
>13|once|TRBV27|NA|TRBJ2-1
TGTGCCAGCGGTACTAGCTCCTACAATGAGCAGTTCTTC
CASGTSSYNEQFF
>13|once|TRBV29-1|NA|TRBJ1-1
TGCAGCGTTGAAGCCGAGTATACCACTGAAGCTTTCTTT
CSVEAEYTTEAFF
>15|NA|TRBV27|NA|TRBJ1-1
TGTGCCAGCAGTTGGAGTGGACACCGGAACACTGAAGCTTTCTTT
CASSWSGHRNTEAFF
>18|NA|TRBV19|TRBD1|TRBJ1-5
TGTGCCAGTAGTAATCCCACAGGGGGTCGGAGGAGCAATCAGCCCCAGCATTTT
CASSNPTGGRRSNQPQHF
>12|few|TRBV7-8|NA|TRBJ2-1
TGTGCCAGCAGCTCCTGGGCAAATGAGCAGTTCTTC
CASSSWANEQFF
>14|once|TRBV30|NA|TRBJ2-2
TGTGCCTGGACCAAGGGGTCCGGAGCCGGGGAGCTGTTTTTT
CAWTKGSGAGELFF
>14|NA|TRBV5-4|NA|TRBJ2-7
TGTGCCAGCAGCCGCGCGTTTGGCTCCTACGAGCAGTACTTC
CASSRAFGSYEQYF
>12|NA|TRBV30|NA|TRBJ2-1
TGTGCCTGGAACTCAATCTTCAATGAGCAGTTCTTC
CAWNSIFNEQFF
>17|NA|TRBV18|TRBD1|TRBJ1-2
TGTGCCAGCTCATCACAATTTACACAGGGGGCCGTGGAGAAGTACACCTTC
CASSSQFTQGAVEKYTF
>13|NA|TRBV19|NA|TRBJ1-5
TGTGCCAGTAGTAAAACAGCCGGTCAGCCCCAGCATTTT
CASSKTAGQPQHF
>16|NA|TRBV7-8|TRBD2|TRBJ2-2
TGTGCCAGCAGCCTCGAACTAGCGGCGAACACCGGGGAGCTGTTTTTT
CASSLELAANTGELFF
>17|few|TRBV4-1|NA|TRBJ2-5
TGCGCCAGCAGCCAAGATCGGGGTAGCGGCTCCCAAGAGACCCAGTACTTC
CASSQDRGSGSQETQYF
>18|once|TRBV28|TRBD2|TRBJ2-1
TGTGCCAGCAGTACTGCCATAGCGGGATCGGGCTCCTACAATGAGCAGTTCTTC
CASSTAIAGSGSYNEQFF
>14|NA|TRBV6-5|TRBD1|TRBJ1-1
TGTGCCAGCAGTCGACAGGGTCTGAACACTGAAGCTTTCTTT
CASSRQGLNTEAFF
>17|NA|TRBV28|TRBD1|TRBJ1-1
TGTGCCAGCAGTTTATGGGGACAGGGGACTCAGAACACTGAAGCTTTCTTT
CASSLWGQGTQNTEAFF
>15|NA|TRBV18|NA|TRBJ2-2
TGTGCCAGCTCACCAAAGACAGGAACCACCGGGGAGCTGTTTTTT
CASSPKTGTTGELFF
>11|NA|TRBV30|NA|TRBJ1-2
TGTGCCTGTGACAGCCAGAGGGGCTACACCTTC
CACDSQRGYTF
>19|few|TRBV19|NA|TRBJ2-2
TGTGCCAGTGTTGCTCGAAACCAAGACTCTGGTCGGTACACCGGGGAGCTGCTTTTT
CASVARNQDSGRYTGELLF
>12|few|TRBV6-5|TRBD1|TRBJ1-6
TGTGCCAGCCGACAGGGGATGTCACCCCTCCACTTT
CASRQGMSPLHF
>14|NA|TRBV27|NA|TRBJ1-5
TGTGCCAGCAGTATAAGACAGGCCCACGAGCCCCAGCATTTT
CASSIRQAHEPQHF
>13|NA|TRBV5-6|NA|TRBJ2-3
TGTGCCAGCAGCAGGGGGTCTACCGATACGCAGTATTTT
CASSRGSTDTQYF
>14|NA|TRBV28|TRBD1|TRBJ1-5
TGTGCCAGCAGGAGACAGGGCTGGGGTCAGCCCCAGCATTTT
CASRRQGWGQPQHF
>14|NA|TRBV29-1|NA|TRBJ2-7
TGCAGCGTTGATTTAGGGTTGGGGGGTTACGAGCAGTACTTC
CSVDLGLGGYEQYF
>15|NA|TRBV27|NA|TRBJ2-7
TGTGCCAGCAGTTTATTTAACTCGGCAGGCTACGAGCAGTACTTC
CASSLFNSAGYEQYF
>11|few|TRBV27|NA|TRBJ2-4
TGTGCCAGCGGAATTAGCGCGGTTCAGTACTTC
CASGISAVQYF
>17|NA|TRBV18|NA|TRBJ1-2
TGTGCCAGCTCACCACCGACCGGGAGGCAGGGGCAGGGGGGCTACACCTTC
CASSPPTGRQGQGGYTF
>20|NA|TRBV28|TRBD2|TRBJ2-1
TGTGCCAGCAGTCCAAGGACTAGCGGGAGGAACCCGTACACCAACAATGAGCAGTTCTTC
CASSPRTSGRNPYTNNEQFF
>17|NA|TRBV13|TRBD1|TRBJ1-1
TGTGCCAGCAGCACCCCGGGACAGGGGGCTAGAGGAACTGAAGCTTTCTTT
CASSTPGQGARGTEAFF
>15|NA|TRBV7-9|NA|TRBJ2-1
TGTGCCAGCAGCTTAGCCACAGGGTCTTCGGATGAGCAGTTCTTC
CASSLATGSSDEQFF
>16|NA|TRBV18|NA|TRBJ2-2
TGTGCCAGCTCATCCTACCCGACAGGTCCCACCGGGGAGCTGTTTTTT
CASSSYPTGPTGELFF
>16|NA|TRBV28|TRBD1|TRBJ1-5
TGTGCCAGCAGGGCTCAGACAGGGTCTAGCAATCAGCCCCAGCATTTT
CASRAQTGSSNQPQHF
>17|NA|TRBV15|TRBD2|TRBJ2-3
TGTGCCACGGCGGAGCCGGGACTAGCGGGAGGCGGGGATACGCAGTATTTT
CATAEPGLAGGGDTQYF
>13|NA|TRBV27|TRBD2|TRBJ2-1
TGTGCCAGTGGGACTAGCTTATACAATGAGCAGTTCTTC
CASGTSLYNEQFF